Sequencing of this TCR beta chain was carried out in a study of CXCR3 chemokines and chemotherapy response in bladder cancer (dated by TCRdb to 2021 to 2024). Study-wide context: Whether chemotherapy response in human bladder cancer was predicted by intratumoral CXCR3 chemokine system activity was examined in the study.

Sequences SGHAT (CDR1) and FQNNGV (CDR2) are obtained from the germline V gene. The CDR3 runs 14 amino acids, cysteine and phenylalanine included. Of all the DNA, just the CDR3 is kept, 42 bases in frame from base 1. With respect to this clonotype: What antigen it recognizes has not been identified. A far larger clone is off by one base, so a read error is likely.

Libraries were constructed by PCR. Sequenced on an Illumina HiSeq 2500. TCRdb ran its own pipeline on the public reads, namely fastp trimming at Q25 and MiXCR clone calling, and kept in-frame beta chains. When rows share a CDR3 protein, they turn into one entry using the most common DNA and genes. The sample table lists 1,000 to 1,300 distinct CDR3 sequences, 15% to 20% of them with a count of one. The biggest ten clones account for about 20% of the sample. Sampling was performed from a patient whose treatment included neoadjuvant chemotherapy. The chain links TRBV11-2 with TRBJ2-3; the D gene is perhaps TRBD1, on 5 matching bases. The sequence derives from a human donor with bladder cancer that responded to neoadjuvant chemotherapy. For the CDR3, the sequence is CASSISQGTDMQYF. The DNA is as follows: TGTGCCAGTAGTATTAGTCAGGGCACGGATATGCAGTATTTT.